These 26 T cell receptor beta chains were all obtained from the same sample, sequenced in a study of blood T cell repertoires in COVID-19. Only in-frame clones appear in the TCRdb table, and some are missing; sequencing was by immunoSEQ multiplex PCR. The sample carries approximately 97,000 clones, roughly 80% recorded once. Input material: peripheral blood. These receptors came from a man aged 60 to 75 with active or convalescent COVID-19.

The chain's CDR3 is CASSPNPQGQNYEQYV. The CDR3 DNA reads as TGCGCCAGCAGTCCGAACCCGCAGGGACAGAACTACGAGCAGTACGTC. The chain is built from TRBV23-1 and TRBJ2-7; 7 bases line up with TRBD1. TRBV23-1 is an ORF, with its function uncertain. This CDR3 comprises 16 residues. The trim removed 4 bases at V and 3 bases at J, leaving 12 bases unmatched.

CDR3 residues: CASSFYEPQQADTQYF. The CDR3 DNA is TGTGCCAGCAGCTTTTATGAGCCACAGCAGGCAGATACGCAGTATTTT. V is TRBV11-3 and J is TRBJ2-3; D is uncertain. The germline gives CDR1 SGHNT, CDR2 YENEEA. V was pared by 3 bases and J by 4 bases, with 17 bases between. CDR3 length: 16 amino acids.

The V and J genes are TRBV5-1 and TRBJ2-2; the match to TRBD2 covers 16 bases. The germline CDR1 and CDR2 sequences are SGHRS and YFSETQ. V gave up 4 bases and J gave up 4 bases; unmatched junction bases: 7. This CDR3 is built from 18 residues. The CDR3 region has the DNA TGCGCCAGCAGCCCGGGACTAGCGGGAGGGCCGGGCACCGGGGAGCTGTTTTTT. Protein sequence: CASSPGLAGGPGTGELFF.

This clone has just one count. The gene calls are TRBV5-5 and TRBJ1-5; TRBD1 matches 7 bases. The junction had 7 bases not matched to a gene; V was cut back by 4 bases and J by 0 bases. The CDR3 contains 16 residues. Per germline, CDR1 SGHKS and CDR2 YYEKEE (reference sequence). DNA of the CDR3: TGTGCCAGCAGCCCGGGGCCAGGGGGTAGCAATCAGCCCCAGCATTTT. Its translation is CASSPGPGGSNQPQHF.

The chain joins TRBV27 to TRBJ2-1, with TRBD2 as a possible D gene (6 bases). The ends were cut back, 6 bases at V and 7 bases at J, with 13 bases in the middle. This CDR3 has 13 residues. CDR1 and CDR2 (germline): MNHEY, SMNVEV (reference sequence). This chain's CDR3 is CASRLAEYNEQFF. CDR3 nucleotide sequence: TGTGCCAGCAGATTAGCGGAGTATAATGAGCAGTTCTTC.

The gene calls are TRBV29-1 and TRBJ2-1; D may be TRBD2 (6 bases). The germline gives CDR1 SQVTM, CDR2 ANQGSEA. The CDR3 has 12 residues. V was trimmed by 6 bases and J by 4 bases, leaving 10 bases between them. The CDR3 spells CSVLGGYNEQFF. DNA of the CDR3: TGCAGCGTCCTCGGGGGTTACAATGAGCAGTTCTTC.

The CDR3 sequence is CASSIRSVAGREGSKNIQYF. Written as DNA, the CDR3 is TGTGCCAGTAGTATCAGAAGCGTGGCCGGCCGGGAGGGTAGCAAAAACATTCAGTACTTC. V is TRBV19 and J is TRBJ2-4; 8 bases align to TRBD2. The V segment lost 3 bases and the J segment 3 bases; nucleotides outside the gene matches: 19. This CDR3 region has 20 residues. Germline assignment: CDR1 LNHDA and CDR2 SQIVND (reference sequence).

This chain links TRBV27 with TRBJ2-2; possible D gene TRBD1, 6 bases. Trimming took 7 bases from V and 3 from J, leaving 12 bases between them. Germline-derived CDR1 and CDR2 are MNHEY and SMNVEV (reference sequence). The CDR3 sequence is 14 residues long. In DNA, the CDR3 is TGTGCCAGCACCGCAGGGGCGTACACCGGGGAGCTGTTTTTT. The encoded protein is CASTAGAYTGELFF.

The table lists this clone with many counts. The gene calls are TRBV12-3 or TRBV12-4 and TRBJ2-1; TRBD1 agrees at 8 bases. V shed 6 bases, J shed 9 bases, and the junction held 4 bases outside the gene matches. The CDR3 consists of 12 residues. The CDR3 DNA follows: TGTGCCAGCAGCCCGGGACAGGCTGAGCAGTTCTTC. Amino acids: CASSPGQAEQFF.

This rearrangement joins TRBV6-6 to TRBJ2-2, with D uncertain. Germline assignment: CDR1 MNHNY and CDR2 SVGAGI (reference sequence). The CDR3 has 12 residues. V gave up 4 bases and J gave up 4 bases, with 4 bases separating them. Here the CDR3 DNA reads TGTGCCAGCAGTTCTTCCACCGGGGAGCTGTTTTTT. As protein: CASSSSTGELFF.

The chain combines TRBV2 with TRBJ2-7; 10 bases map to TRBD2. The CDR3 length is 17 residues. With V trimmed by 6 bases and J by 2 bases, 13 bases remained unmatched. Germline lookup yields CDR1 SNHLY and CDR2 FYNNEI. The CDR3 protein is CASRGPGTSDFTYEQYV. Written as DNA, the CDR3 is TGTGCCAGCAGGGGTCCCGGGACTAGCGACTTTACCTACGAGCAGTACGTC.

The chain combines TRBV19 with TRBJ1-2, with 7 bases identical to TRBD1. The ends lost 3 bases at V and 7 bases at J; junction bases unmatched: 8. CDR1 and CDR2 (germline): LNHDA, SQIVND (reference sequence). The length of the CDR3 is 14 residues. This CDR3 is CASSIQGQQLGYTF. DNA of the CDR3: TGTGCCAGTAGTATCCAGGGACAGCAACTTGGCTACACCTTC.

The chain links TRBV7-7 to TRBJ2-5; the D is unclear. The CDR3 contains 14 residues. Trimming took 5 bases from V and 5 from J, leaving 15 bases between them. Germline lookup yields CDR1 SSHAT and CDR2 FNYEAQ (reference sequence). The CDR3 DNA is TGTGCCAGCAGCCCCGCGAGGCAAGCGGAGACCCAGTACTTC. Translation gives CASSPARQAETQYF.

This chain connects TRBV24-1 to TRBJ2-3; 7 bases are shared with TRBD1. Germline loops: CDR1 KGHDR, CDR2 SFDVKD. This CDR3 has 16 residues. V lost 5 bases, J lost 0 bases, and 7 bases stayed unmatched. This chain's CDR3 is CATSVGQTFSTDTQYF. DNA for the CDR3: TGTGCCACCAGTGTGGGACAGACCTTTAGCACAGATACGCAGTATTTT.

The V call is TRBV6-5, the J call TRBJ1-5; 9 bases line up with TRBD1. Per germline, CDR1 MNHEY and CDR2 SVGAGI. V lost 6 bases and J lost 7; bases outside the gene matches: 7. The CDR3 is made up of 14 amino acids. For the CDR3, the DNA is TGTGCCAGCAGCACCGGGACAGGGTCCCAGCCCCAGCATTTT. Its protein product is CASSTGTGSQPQHF.

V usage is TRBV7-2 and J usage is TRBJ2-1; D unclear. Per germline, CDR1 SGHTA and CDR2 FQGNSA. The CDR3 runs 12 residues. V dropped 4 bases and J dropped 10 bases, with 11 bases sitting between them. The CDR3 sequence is CASSWSRVEQFF. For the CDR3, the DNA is TGTGCCAGCAGCTGGAGCCGCGTCGAGCAGTTCTTC.

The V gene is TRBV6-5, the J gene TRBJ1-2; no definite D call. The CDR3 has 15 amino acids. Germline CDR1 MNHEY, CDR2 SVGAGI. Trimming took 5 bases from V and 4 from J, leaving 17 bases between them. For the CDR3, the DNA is TGTGCCAGCAGTCCCGCACGGAGTACGTCCTATGGCTACACCTTC. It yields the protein CASSPARSTSYGYTF.

This chain's CDR3 is CASSSSRFGYTF. The CDR3 DNA is TGTGCCAGCAGTTCGTCACGGTTTGGCTACACCTTC. This chain uses TRBV28 with TRBJ1-2; D unresolved. The germline gives CDR1 MDHEN, CDR2 SYDVKM. V lost 4 bases to trimming and J lost 7 bases, with 10 bases between them. The CDR3 totals 12 residues.

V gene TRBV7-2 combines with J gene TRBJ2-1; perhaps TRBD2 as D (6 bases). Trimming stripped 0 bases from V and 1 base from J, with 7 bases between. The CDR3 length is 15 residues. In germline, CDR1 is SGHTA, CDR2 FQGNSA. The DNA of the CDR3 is TGTGCCAGCAGCTTAGCGACTAGTTCCTACAATGAGCAGTTCTTC. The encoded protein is CASSLATSSYNEQFF.

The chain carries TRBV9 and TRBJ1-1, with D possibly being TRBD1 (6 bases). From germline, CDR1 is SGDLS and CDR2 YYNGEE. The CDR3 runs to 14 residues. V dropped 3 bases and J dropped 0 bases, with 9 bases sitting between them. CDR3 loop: CASSGGGMNTEAFF. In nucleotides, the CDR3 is TGTGCCAGCAGCGGTGGGGGCATGAACACTGAAGCTTTCTTT.

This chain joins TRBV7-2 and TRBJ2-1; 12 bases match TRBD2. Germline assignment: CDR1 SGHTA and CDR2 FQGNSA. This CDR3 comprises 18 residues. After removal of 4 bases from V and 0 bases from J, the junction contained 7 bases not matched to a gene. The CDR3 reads CASSSGLAGRSSYNEQFF. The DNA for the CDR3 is TGTGCCAGCAGCTCAGGACTAGCGGGACGGAGCTCCTACAATGAGCAGTTCTTC.

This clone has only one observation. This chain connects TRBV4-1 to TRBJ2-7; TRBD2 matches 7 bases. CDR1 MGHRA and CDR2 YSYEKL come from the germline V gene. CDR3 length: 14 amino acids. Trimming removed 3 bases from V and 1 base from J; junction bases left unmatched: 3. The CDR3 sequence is CASSQKAGSYEQYF. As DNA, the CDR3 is TGCGCCAGCAGCCAGAAAGCGGGGTCCTACGAGCAGTACTTC.

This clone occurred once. CDR3 region: CASRTEYLSGEAFF. CDR3 DNA: TGTGCCAGCAGGACAGAGTACCTCTCAGGTGAAGCTTTCTTT. This chain links TRBV27 with TRBJ1-1, with D possibly matching TRBD1 (5 bases). V was shortened by 6 bases and J by 7 bases, with 18 bases between the two germline ends. CDR3 length: 14 amino acids. The germline CDR1 and CDR2 sequences are MNHEY and SMNVEV (reference sequence).

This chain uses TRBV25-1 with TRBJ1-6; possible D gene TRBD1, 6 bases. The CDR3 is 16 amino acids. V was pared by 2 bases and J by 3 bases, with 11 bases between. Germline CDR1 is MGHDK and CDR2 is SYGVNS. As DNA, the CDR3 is TGTGCCAGCAGTGAAGGCGGGGGCCTCTATAATTCACCCCTCCACTTT. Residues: CASSEGGGLYNSPLHF. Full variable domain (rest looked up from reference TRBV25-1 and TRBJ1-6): EADIYQTPRYLVIGTGKKITLECSQTMGHDKMYWYQQDPGMELHLIHYSYGVNSTEKGDLSSESTVSRIRTEHFPLTLESARPSHTSQYLCASSEGGGLYNSPLHFGNGTRLTVT.

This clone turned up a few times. The CDR3 loop reads CASRDFSNQPQHF. Here the CDR3 DNA reads TGTGCCAGTAGGGACTTTAGCAATCAGCCCCAGCATTTT. This chain links TRBV19 with TRBJ1-5; D gene ambiguous. The CDR3 spans 13 residues. The germline CDR1 and CDR2 sequences are LNHDA and SQIVND (reference sequence). Trimming cost V 6 bases and J 0 bases, with 6 bases left between them.

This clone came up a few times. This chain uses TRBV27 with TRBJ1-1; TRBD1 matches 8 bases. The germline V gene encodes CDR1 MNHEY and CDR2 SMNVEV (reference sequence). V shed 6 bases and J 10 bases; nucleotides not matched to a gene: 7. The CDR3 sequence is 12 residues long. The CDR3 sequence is CASRLQGARAFF. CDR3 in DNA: TGTGCCAGCAGACTCCAGGGGGCGAGAGCTTTCTTT.